The T cell receptor (beta chain) described here comes from a study of T-cell memory formation after mild COVID-19. Study-level information: For the most part, TCR clusters were specific to one donor.

Constant-segment primers and 5'RACE yielded cDNA libraries for TCR alpha and TCR beta, each carrying sample barcodes and UMIs. A single record per CDR3 protein comes from TCRdb applying MiXCR to the 5' RACE reads. This table has under 450,000 distinct CDR3 sequences, 20% to 30% appearing once. General study results and limits: Later expanders leaned CD4+, whereas day 15 to 85 contracting clones were balanced CD4/CD8. Largely, contracting CD4+ clones fell within CM and EM, and contracting CD8+ clones within EMRA.

V was trimmed by 0 bases and J by 5 bases, leaving 22 bases between them. Germline CDR1 and CDR2: SGHNT and YENEEA. The CDR3 loop spans 19 amino acids. Concerning this clonotype: The antigen is undetermined.

Sequenced material: PBMCs or a T cell subset sorted from them (not recorded which). This sequence joins TRBV11-3 and TRBJ2-2; D could derive from TRBD1 or TRBD2 (5 bases each). The sequence was obtained from an adult woman who had mild COVID-19 (a few samples of this study predate the infection). Cell type and time point are not known. The CDR3 DNA follows: TGTGCCAGCAGCTTAGATCGGAGTAGCTATGGATGGGGGACCGGGGAGCTGTTTTTT. This gives the protein CASSLDRSSYGWGTGELFF.